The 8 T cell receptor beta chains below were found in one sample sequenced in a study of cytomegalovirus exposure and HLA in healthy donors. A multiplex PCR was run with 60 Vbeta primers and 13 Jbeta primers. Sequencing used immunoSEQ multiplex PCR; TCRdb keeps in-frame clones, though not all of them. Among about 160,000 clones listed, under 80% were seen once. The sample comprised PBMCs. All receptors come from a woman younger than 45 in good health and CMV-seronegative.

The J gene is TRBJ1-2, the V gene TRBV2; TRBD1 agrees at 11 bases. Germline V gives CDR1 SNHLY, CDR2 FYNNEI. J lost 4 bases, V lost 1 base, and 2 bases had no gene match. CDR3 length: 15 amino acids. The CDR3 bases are TGTGCCAGCAGTGAAGGGACAGGGGGCTTCTATGGCTACACCTTC. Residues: CASSEGTGGFYGYTF.

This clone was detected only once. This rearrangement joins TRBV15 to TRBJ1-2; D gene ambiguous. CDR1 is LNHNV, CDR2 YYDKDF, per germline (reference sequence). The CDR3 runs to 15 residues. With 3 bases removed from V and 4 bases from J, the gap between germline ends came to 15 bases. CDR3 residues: CATSSPRPGSYGYTF. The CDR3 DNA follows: TGTGCCACCAGCAGCCCTAGACCGGGTTCCTATGGCTACACCTTC.

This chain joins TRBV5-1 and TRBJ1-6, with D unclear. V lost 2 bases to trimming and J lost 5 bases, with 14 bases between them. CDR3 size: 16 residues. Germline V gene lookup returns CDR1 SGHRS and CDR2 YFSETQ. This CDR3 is CASSFTWTGNNSPLHF. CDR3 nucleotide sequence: TGCGCCAGCAGCTTTACCTGGACGGGAAATAATTCACCCCTCCACTTT. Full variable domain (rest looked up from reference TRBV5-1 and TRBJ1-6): KAGVTQTPRYLIKTRGQQVTLSCSPISGHRSVSWYQQTPGQGLQFLFEYFSETQRNKGNFPGRFSGRQFSNSRSEMNVSTLELGDSALYLCASSFTWTGNNSPLHFGNGTRLTVT.

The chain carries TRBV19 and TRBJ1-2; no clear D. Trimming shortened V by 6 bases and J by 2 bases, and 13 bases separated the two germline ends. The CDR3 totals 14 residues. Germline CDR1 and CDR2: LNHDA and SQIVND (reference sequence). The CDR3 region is CASSGRAANYGYTF. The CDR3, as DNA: TGTGCCAGTAGCGGGAGGGCGGCAAACTATGGCTACACCTTC.

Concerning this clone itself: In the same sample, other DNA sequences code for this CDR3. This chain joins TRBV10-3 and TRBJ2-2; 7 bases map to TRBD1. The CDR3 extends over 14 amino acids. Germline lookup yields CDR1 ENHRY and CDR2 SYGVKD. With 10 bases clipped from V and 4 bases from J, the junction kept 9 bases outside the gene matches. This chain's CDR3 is CARSETGITGELFF. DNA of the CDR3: TGTGCCAGGTCCGAGACAGGGATCACCGGGGAGCTGTTTTTT.

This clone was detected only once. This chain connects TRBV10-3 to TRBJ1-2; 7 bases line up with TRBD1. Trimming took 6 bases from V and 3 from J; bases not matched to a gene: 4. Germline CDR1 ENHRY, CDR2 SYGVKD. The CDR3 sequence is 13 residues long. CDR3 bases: TGTGCCATCAGGAATCAGGGGGACTATGGCTACACCTTC. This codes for CAIRNQGDYGYTF.

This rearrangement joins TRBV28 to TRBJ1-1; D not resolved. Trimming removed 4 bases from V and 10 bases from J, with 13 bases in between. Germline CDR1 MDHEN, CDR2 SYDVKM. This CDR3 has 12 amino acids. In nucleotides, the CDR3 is TGTGCCAGCAGTTCCACACACGGGAGAGCTTTCTTT. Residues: CASSSTHGRAFF.

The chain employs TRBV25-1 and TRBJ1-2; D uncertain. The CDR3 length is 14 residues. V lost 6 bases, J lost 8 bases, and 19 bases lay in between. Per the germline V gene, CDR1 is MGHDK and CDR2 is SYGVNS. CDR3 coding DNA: TGTGCCAGCAGCTTAACTGTCGGGGATCAGGGCTACACCTTC. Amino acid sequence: CASSLTVGDQGYTF.